The 32 T cell receptor beta chains below come from one sample, sequenced in a study of blood T cell repertoires in COVID-19. This table comes from immunoSEQ multiplex PCR, and its TCRdb copy is limited to in-frame clones, with some not included. The sample gives over 300,000 clones, 75% to 90% of which show up once; roughly 2.3% is in the top ten. The source material was PBMCs or T cells enriched from blood (not recorded which). These receptors were obtained from a man between 25 and 39 years old who had recovered from COVID-19.

The chain links TRBV4-3 to TRBJ2-1, with 8 nucleotides matching TRBD2. From germline, CDR1 is LGHNA and CDR2 YSLEER. V was clipped by 1 base and J by 9 bases; unmatched bases: 5. This CDR3 contains 14 residues. CDR3 protein: CASSQVGLVAEQFF. The CDR3 nucleotides read TGCGCCAGCAGCCAAGTGGGACTAGTGGCTGAGCAGTTCTTC.

The chain couples TRBV11-3 to TRBJ2-5; D remains unclear. Trimming removed 2 bases at V and 3 bases at J, with 7 bases between. CDR3 size: 13 residues. Germline loops: CDR1 SGHNT, CDR2 YENEEA. CDR3 amino acids: CASSLRQEETQYF. The DNA for the CDR3 is TGTGCCAGCAGCTTACGGCAGGAAGAGACCCAGTACTTC.

This chain joins TRBV2 and TRBJ1-6; tentatively, D is TRBD1 (5 bases). This CDR3 contains 16 residues. Trimming took off 4 bases at V and 5 bases at J, with 15 bases between the two ends. Germline V gene sequence: CDR1 SNHLY, CDR2 FYNNEI. The DNA of the CDR3 is TGTGCCAGCAGTGGGACGGCAGGGAGGAATAATTCACCCCTCCACTTT. Protein sequence: CASSGTAGRNNSPLHF.

This chain uses TRBV29-1 with TRBJ2-2; TRBD2 matches at 12 bases. CDR1 and CDR2 (germline): SQVTM, ANQGSEA. V trimming: 5 bases; J trimming: 6 bases; junction bases outside the gene matches: 7. The CDR3 is 15 amino acids. DNA for the CDR3: TGCAGCGTTCAAAGTGGACTAGCGGGGTCCGGGGAGCTGTTTTTT. This encodes CSVQSGLAGSGELFF.

In its sample, this clone was seen a few times. This rearrangement joins TRBV29-1 to TRBJ2-7, with 9 positions matching TRBD2. Germline lookup yields CDR1 SQVTM and CDR2 ANQGSEA. The CDR3 is made up of 14 amino acids. V dropped 2 bases and J dropped 6; count of bases not matched to a gene: 8. The CDR3 spells CSVEYSSGGFEQYF. The CDR3 nucleotides are TGCAGCGTTGAATATAGTAGCGGGGGATTCGAGCAGTACTTC.

This clone was observed once. The chain employs TRBV30 and TRBJ2-7; D call uncertain. V was shortened by 5 bases and J by 0 bases, with 5 bases between the two germline ends. The CDR3 extends over 11 amino acids. The germline gives CDR1 GTSNPN, CDR2 SVGIG (reference sequence). CDR3 in amino acids: CAWQVSYEQYF. CDR3 nucleotides: TGTGCCTGGCAGGTCTCCTACGAGCAGTACTTC.

The chain combines TRBV13 with TRBJ1-3; D possibly corresponds to TRBD1 (5 bases). Between the trimmed V and J ends, which lost 4 bases and 2 bases, there was a span of 15 bases. Germline CDR1 is PRHDT and CDR2 is FYEKMQ (reference sequence). This CDR3 is built from 16 residues. The CDR3 DNA sequence: TGTGCCAGCAGCTCGTACACTACAGGAACTGGAAACACCATATATTTT. It codes for CASSSYTTGTGNTIYF.

In this sample, this clone turned up a few times. This chain connects TRBV4-3 to TRBJ1-1; TRBD1 matches 8 bases. Per germline, CDR1 LGHNA and CDR2 YSLEER. V was pared by 5 bases and J by 0 bases, with 5 bases of the junction left unmatched. The CDR3 has 15 amino acids. The CDR3: CASSSRTGMNTEAFF. In DNA, the CDR3 is TGCGCCAGCAGCTCCCGGACAGGGATGAACACTGAAGCTTTCTTT.

The chain combines TRBV2 with TRBJ2-6; 7 bases fit TRBD1. The germline CDR1 and CDR2 sequences are SNHLY and FYNNEI. V dropped 8 bases and J dropped 0; count of bases not matched to a gene: 4. CDR3 size: 15 residues. CDR3 sequence (DNA): TGTGCCAGCCGCAGGGGGTACTCTGGGGCCAACGTCCTGACTTTC. Amino acids: CASRRGYSGANVLTF.

The V gene is TRBV3-1 (or the pseudogene TRBV3-2), the J gene TRBJ1-6; tentatively, D is TRBD1 (5 bases). The CDR3 length is 14 residues. Germline V gives CDR1 LGHDT, CDR2 YNNKEL (reference sequence). V lost 2 bases to trimming and J lost 9 bases, with 11 bases between them. CDR3 amino acids: CASSQQGGGSPLHF. The CDR3 DNA sequence: TGTGCCAGCAGCCAACAGGGTGGCGGTTCACCCCTCCACTTT.

This clone was found a few times. The rearrangement links TRBV7-9 to TRBJ2-5, with a possible D match to TRBD2 (5 bases). Germline V gene data show CDR1 as SEHNR and CDR2 as FQNEAQ (reference sequence). The CDR3 is 14 residues long. Trimming removed 5 bases from V and 5 bases from J, with 15 bases in between. In nucleotides, the CDR3 is TGTGCCAGCAGCCCACTGGGAGCAGGCGAGACCCAGTACTTC. Its translation is CASSPLGAGETQYF.

The chain carries TRBV30 and TRBJ2-1, with 7 bases identical to TRBD1. Germline V gives CDR1 GTSNPN, CDR2 SVGIG (reference sequence). This CDR3 comprises 14 residues. Trimming at V came to 3 bases and at J to 8 bases, leaving 10 bases not matched to a gene. CDR3 in amino acids: CAWRPGQPSHEQFF. For the CDR3, the DNA is TGTGCCTGGAGGCCGGGACAGCCATCCCATGAGCAGTTCTTC.

A few counts support this clone. The rearrangement uses TRBV4-3 and TRBJ1-3; tentatively, D is TRBD1 (5 bases). This CDR3 is built from 16 residues. Germline V CDR1 and CDR2: LGHNA, YSLEER. Between the trimmed V and J ends, which lost 2 bases and 0 bases, there was a span of 11 bases. This CDR3 is CASSQYQGPSGNTIYF. The CDR3 nucleotides are TGCGCCAGCAGCCAATATCAGGGCCCCTCTGGAAACACCATATATTTT.

The chain carries TRBV19 and TRBJ1-2, with D unresolved. There are 15 residues in the CDR3. V was shortened by 2 bases and J by 7 bases, with 17 bases between the two germline ends. The germline V gene encodes CDR1 LNHDA and CDR2 SQIVND (reference sequence). CDR3 loop: CASSIWAVSHGGYTF. In nucleotides, the CDR3 is TGTGCCAGTAGTATATGGGCAGTCTCACACGGTGGCTACACCTTC.

This rearrangement joins TRBV30 to TRBJ2-3; a possible D gene is TRBD2 (5 bases). V was pared by 0 bases and J by 0 bases, with 7 bases between. The CDR3 spans 14 residues. CDR1 is GTSNPN, CDR2 SVGIG, per germline (reference sequence). The CDR3 DNA sequence: TGTGCCTGGAGTGTATCGGGGAGCACAGATACGCAGTATTTT. Amino acids: CAWSVSGSTDTQYF.

The chain has TRBV30 and TRBJ2-7; perhaps TRBD1 as D (6 bases). The CDR3 loop spans 12 amino acids. CDR1 and CDR2 from the germline V gene are GTSNPN and SVGIG (reference sequence). V was pared by 4 bases and J by 3 bases, with 10 bases between. As DNA, the CDR3 is TGTGCCTGGAATCGAGGGGGCTACGAGCAGTACTTC. It encodes CAWNRGGYEQYF.

V usage is TRBV6-1 and J usage is TRBJ2-5; the D gene is possibly TRBD2 (6 bases). The germline gives CDR1 MNHNS, CDR2 SASEGT. This CDR3 comprises 16 residues. The V end was cut by 4 bases, the J end by 5 bases, with 20 bases between. The CDR3 coding sequence is TGTGCCAGCAGTGGAGGGGACGGCCGGGGGTGGGAGACCCAGTACTTC. Protein product: CASSGGDGRGWETQYF.

The chain combines TRBV5-1 with TRBJ2-1; D possibly corresponds to TRBD1 (6 bases). The CDR3 runs to 12 residues. Trimming took 4 bases from V and 10 from J, leaving 12 bases between them. The germline V gene has CDR1 SGHRS and CDR2 YFSETQ. This CDR3 is CASSRDRREQFF. The CDR3 DNA follows: TGCGCCAGCAGCCGTGACAGGCGAGAGCAGTTCTTC.

About this clone: This CDR3 is also generated by other DNA sequences in the sample. The genes are TRBV3-1 (or the pseudogene TRBV3-2) and TRBJ1-1, with 7 bases that match TRBD1. The CDR3 runs to 13 residues. Germline CDR1 LGHDT, CDR2 YNNKEL (reference sequence). With V trimmed by 2 bases and J by 7 bases, 4 bases remained unmatched. The CDR3 nucleotides are TGTGCCAGCAGCCAAACCCGACAGGGTGAAGCTTTCTTT. Encoded protein: CASSQTRQGEAFF.

Details on this clone: Relative to the germline gene, one junction end is altered; a read error may explain this. The genes are TRBV7-7 and TRBJ2-5, with TRBD2 identical over 9 bases. The germline gives CDR1 SSHAT, CDR2 FNYEAQ (reference sequence). The CDR3 covers 17 residues. The CDR3 protein is CASSLGGSSGAQETQYF. In DNA, the CDR3 is TGTGCTAGCAGCTTAGGCGGGTCTAGCGGGGCCCAAGAGACCCAGTACTTC.

As to this clone: The sample has other DNA sequences that encode this CDR3 too. The J gene is TRBJ2-1, the V gene TRBV7-2; D unclear. The CDR3 length is 13 residues. Trimming removed 4 bases at V and 0 bases at J, with 4 bases between. Germline V gives CDR1 SGHTA, CDR2 FQGNSA. CDR3 sequence (DNA): TGTGCCAGCAGCTCCAACTCCTACAATGAGCAGTTCTTC. Amino acid sequence: CASSSNSYNEQFF.

This clone has just one count. The chain is built from TRBV6-5 and TRBJ1-6; possibly TRBD1 for D (5 bases). This CDR3 has 14 amino acids. Germline CDR1 is MNHEY and CDR2 is SVGAGI. V was cut by 3 bases and J by 10 bases, with 13 bases left in between. CDR3 protein: CASSYEGLGSPLHF. For the CDR3, the DNA is TGTGCCAGCAGTTATGAGGGACTAGGGTCACCCCTCCACTTT.

CDR3 loop: CASSGGTGNSPLHF. CDR3 in DNA: TGTGCCAGTAGTGGAGGGACCGGAAATTCACCCCTCCACTTT. The J gene is TRBJ1-6, the V gene TRBV19, with TRBD1 as a possible D gene (5 bases). Germline lookup yields CDR1 LNHDA and CDR2 SQIVND (reference sequence). This CDR3 spans 14 amino acids. V was pared by 5 bases and J by 7 bases, with 12 bases between.

This chain links TRBV21-1 with TRBJ2-4; the listed D gene, TRBD2, was not tested against the DNA. TRBV21-1 is classified as a pseudogene. CDR3 length equals 17 residues. The CDR3 here is CASSRQKRGEAKNIQYF. The CDR3 bases are TGTGCCAGCAGCCGTCAAAAGCGCGGGGAGGCCAAAAACATTCAGTACTTC.

The chain is built from TRBV30 and TRBJ1-1, with D hard to call. Germline lookup yields CDR1 GTSNPN and CDR2 SVGIG (reference sequence). V lost 0 bases and J 4 bases, leaving 12 bases between the germline ends. CDR3 length equals 14 residues. CDR3 region: CAWSVLGRGTEAFF. The CDR3 coding sequence is TGTGCCTGGAGTGTCTTGGGTCGGGGCACTGAAGCTTTCTTT.

This chain links TRBV12-2 with TRBJ1-2; the table's D call, TRBD1, was not checked against the DNA. TRBV12-2 is designated a pseudogene. The CDR3 is 14 amino acids. CDR3 nucleotide sequence: TGTGCAAGTCGCTTCTACAGGGGATTTGGAGGCTACACCTTC. Translated: CASRFYRGFGGYTF.

This CDR3 is CASSERASGRRDIQYF. For the CDR3, the DNA is TGCGCCAGCAGTGAGAGGGCTAGCGGGCGGAGGGACATTCAGTACTTC. The gene calls are TRBV10-2 and TRBJ2-4, with 8 bases fitting TRBD2. CDR1 and CDR2 from the germline V gene are WSHSY and SAAADI. The length of the CDR3 is 16 residues. The V and J ends lost 2 bases and 8 bases, in that order; junction bases with no gene match: 11.

Details on this clone: This specimen includes other DNA sequences encoding the same CDR3. The chain's CDR3 is CASSLTGTSGNTIYF. CDR3 nucleotides: TGTGCCAGCAGCCTAACAGGGACCTCTGGAAACACCATATATTTT. The gene calls are TRBV5-4 and TRBJ1-3; D perhaps matches TRBD1 (6 bases). The V end lost 4 bases, the J end lost 0 bases, and 11 bases lay between the germline ends. This CDR3 comprises 15 residues. The germline gives CDR1 SGHNT, CDR2 YYREEE (reference sequence).

J is TRBJ1-1 and V is TRBV7-6; 8 positions agree with TRBD1. The CDR3 covers 15 residues. The germline CDR1 and CDR2 sequences are SGHVS and FNYEAQ. V lost 1 base to trimming and J lost 5 bases; unmatched junction nucleotides: 6. The CDR3 loop reads CASSLGAGGVTEAFF. The CDR3 region has the DNA TGTGCCAGCAGCTTAGGAGCAGGGGGCGTGACTGAAGCTTTCTTT.

The chain couples TRBV7-3 to TRBJ1-1; D might be TRBD1 (6 bases). The germline V and J ends were trimmed by 5 bases and 1 base, with 8 bases remaining between them. This CDR3 contains 13 residues. Per germline, CDR1 SGHTA and CDR2 FQGTGA. The CDR3: CASSVQGNTEAFF. CDR3 nucleotides: TGTGCCAGCAGCGTACAGGGGAACACTGAAGCTTTCTTT.

This chain joins TRBV18 and TRBJ1-3, with unresolved D. The CDR3 sequence is 15 residues long. CDR1 and CDR2 (germline): KGHSH, LQKENI. V was pared by 3 bases and J by 0 bases, with 9 bases between. CDR3 loop: CASSPTQSSGNTIYF. The CDR3, as DNA: TGTGCCAGCTCACCCACACAAAGCTCTGGAAACACCATATATTTT.

The chain joins TRBV11-2 to TRBJ1-6; D might be TRBD1 (5 bases). Germline V lookup: CDR1 SGHAT, CDR2 FQNNGV. The CDR3 is made up of 15 amino acids. The ends were cut back, 5 bases at V and 7 bases at J, with 15 bases in the middle. CDR3 nucleotides: TGTGCCAGCAGCCTCACCCCGGGACTCAATTCACCCCTCCACTTT. Amino acid sequence: CASSLTPGLNSPLHF.